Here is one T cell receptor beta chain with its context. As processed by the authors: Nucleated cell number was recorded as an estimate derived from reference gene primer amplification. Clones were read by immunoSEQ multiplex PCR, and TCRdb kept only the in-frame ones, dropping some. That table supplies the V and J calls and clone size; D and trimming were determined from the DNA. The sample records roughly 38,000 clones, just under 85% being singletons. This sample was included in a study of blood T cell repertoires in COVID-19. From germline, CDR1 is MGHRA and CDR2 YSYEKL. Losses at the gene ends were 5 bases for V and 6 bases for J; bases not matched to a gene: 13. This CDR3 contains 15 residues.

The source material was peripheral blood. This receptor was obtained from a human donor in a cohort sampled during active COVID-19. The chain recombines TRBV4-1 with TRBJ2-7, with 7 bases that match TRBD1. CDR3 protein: CASSYGKTGAGEQYF. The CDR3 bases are TGCGCCAGCAGCTACGGCAAAACAGGGGCTGGCGAGCAGTACTTC.